This TCR beta chain was obtained from a study of CD8 T cells in Susac syndrome. Study summary: There were Susac syndrome patients who were therapy-naive at blood draw, others on corticosteroids, and others on intravenous immunoglobulin alone.

RNA, at about 0.45 to 1 ug, was reverse transcribed with random hexamers. Amplification of the TCR beta CDR3 was carried out by immunoSEQ multiplex PCR, which spanned a total of 54 Vbeta and 13 Jbeta segments. Each CDR3 protein gets one entry after TCRdb re-called the immunoSEQ multiplex PCR reads with MiXCR. The sample yields about 160,000 distinct CDR3 sequences, about 96% seen once. The CDR3 totals 15 residues. Germline V CDR1 and CDR2: MNHNS, SASEGT. V lost 6 bases, J lost 2 bases, and 15 bases lay in between. The material sequenced was CD4+ T cells from PBMCs. The receptor's source is a human donor with Susac syndrome. The chain recombines TRBV6-1 with TRBJ2-3; D might be TRBD2 (6 bases). In DNA form, the CDR3 reads TGTGCCAGCAGAGTGGTAGCGGCCGTCACAGATACGCAGTATTTT. Its protein product is CASRVVAAVTDTQYF.